These 18 T cell receptor beta chains came from one sample sequenced in a study of molecular identifiers for immune sequencing clone quantification. MiXCR, applied by TCRdb to the PCR reads, yields one record per CDR3 protein. Altogether 100,000 or so distinct CDR3 sequences are present, over 20% being singletons, with the ten largest covering approximately 1.1%. The sequenced sample consisted of naive CD8+ T cells from blood, with Jurkat cell RNA spiked in. Subset reported: FACS-sorted CD8+CD4-CCR7+CD45RA+ naive T cells. These receptors originate from a human donor in good health. Some libraries in this study had Jurkat cell RNA spiked in.

This clonotype came up once. A much larger clone lies a single base off, so this may be a read error. No conserved phenylalanine or tryptophan ends this CDR3, so it is likely a read error. The CDR3 region is CASSTAGGLNEQYL. The CDR3 DNA reads as TGTGCCAGCAGCACTGCCGGGGGGTTAAACGAGCAGTACCTC. The V gene is TRBV12-3 or TRBV12-4, the J gene TRBJ2-7; 7 nucleotides agree with TRBD2. The CDR3 is 14 amino acids. V lost 6 bases, J lost 5 bases, and 10 bases stayed unmatched.

This clonotype was counted only a few times. This may be a read error: a much more frequent sequence differs by one nucleotide. CDR3 sequence reads: CASRYTDTQYF. For the CDR3, the DNA is TGTGCCAGCAGGTACACAGATACGCAGTATTTT. The chain carries TRBV12-3 or TRBV12-4 and TRBJ2-3, with unresolved D. V was cut by 6 bases and J by 2 bases, with 3 bases left in between. This CDR3 has 11 amino acids.

Of note for this clonotype: With a much larger clone just one base away, this may be a read error. The chain combines TRBV7-9 with TRBJ2-7; D not certain. This CDR3 has 15 residues. V lost 2 bases and J lost 7, with 18 bases in between. Germline CDR1 and CDR2: SEHNR and FQNEAQ (reference sequence). Written as DNA, the CDR3 is TGTGCCAGCAGCTTACCCATGGCAGAGAATAAGGAGCAGTACTTC. Its protein is CASSLPMAENKEQYF.

There are many counts of this clonotype. This chain joins TRBV7-9 and TRBJ2-1; 10 bases match TRBD1. V gave up 5 bases and J gave up 1 base; unmatched junction bases: 5. The CDR3 contains 16 residues. The germline CDR1 and CDR2 sequences are SEHNR and FQNEAQ (reference sequence). The CDR3 coding sequence is TGTGCCAGCAGCCCGGGGACAGGGGTGTCCTACAATGAGCAGTTCTTC. It is translated as CASSPGTGVSYNEQFF.

As to this clonotype: One end of the junction is discordant with germline, which a read error may explain. The rearrangement joins TRBV4-2 to TRBJ2-3; TRBD2 is a possible D gene (6 bases). The CDR3 consists of 16 residues. Germline CDR1 LGHNA, CDR2 YNFKEQ. CDR3 region: CAGSQDGGRGADTQYF. The DNA for the CDR3 is TGTGCCGGCAGCCAAGATGGGGGGAGAGGCGCAGATACGCAGTATTTT.

This clonotype showed up many times. The V and J genes are TRBV4-1 and TRBJ2-3; TRBD2 agrees at 8 bases. CDR1 is MGHRA and CDR2 is YSYEKL in the germline V gene. The CDR3 has 16 residues. With 2 bases clipped from V and 1 base from J, the junction kept 5 bases outside the gene matches. This CDR3 is CASSQFPAGGTDTQYF. The DNA for the CDR3 is TGCGCCAGCAGCCAATTCCCAGCGGGGGGCACAGATACGCAGTATTTT.

This clonotype was recorded many times. V and J are TRBV4-3 and TRBJ2-3; D may match TRBD1 or TRBD2 (5 bases each). Germline CDR1 reads LGHNA; CDR2 reads YSLEER. Between the trimmed V and J ends, which lost 0 bases and 3 bases, there was a span of 7 bases. This CDR3 has 14 amino acids. The DNA for the CDR3 is TGCGCCAGCAGCCAAGATGAGGGGACAGATACGCAGTATTTT. The encoded protein is CASSQDEGTDTQYF.

As concerns this clonotype: A clone one base away is much larger, so this may be a read error. The chain combines TRBV19 with TRBJ1-1; D may be TRBD1 (5 bases). The CDR3 length is 15 residues. From germline, CDR1 is LNHDA and CDR2 SQIVND (reference sequence). Trimming pared 3 bases from V and 2 bases from J, leaving 13 bases between. The CDR3 reads CASSIWTRGNTEAFF. CDR3 nucleotide sequence: TGTGCCAGTAGTATCTGGACAAGGGGAAACACTGAAGCTTTCTTT.

V and J are TRBV7-2 and TRBJ2-7, with TRBD2 matching over 12 bases. This CDR3 contains 16 residues. J was trimmed by 4 bases and V by 2 bases; bases with no gene match: 6. Germline-derived CDR1 and CDR2 are SGHTA and FQGNSA. The CDR3 is CASSLTGTSGLYEQYF. The CDR3 DNA reads as TGTGCCAGCAGCTTAACTGGGACTAGCGGGTTGTACGAGCAGTACTTC.

There are a few counts of this clonotype. The gene calls are TRBV4-3 and TRBJ2-1, with D tentatively TRBD2 (6 bases). The CDR3 contains 17 residues. The V end was cut by 0 bases, the J end by 9 bases, with 21 bases between. Germline lookup yields CDR1 LGHNA and CDR2 YSLEER. CDR3 nucleotides: TGCGCCAGCAGCCAAGATGTCGGACTACCAGGCTTATCTGAGCAGTTCTTC. Protein: CASSQDVGLPGLSEQFF.

This clonotype counts as medium-sized (0.01 to 0.1%). The V call is TRBV7-2, the J call TRBJ2-3; D remains unclear. From germline, CDR1 is SGHTA and CDR2 FQGNSA. This CDR3 spans 13 amino acids. Trimming cost V 2 bases and J 0 bases, with 3 bases left between them. In DNA form, the CDR3 reads TGTGCCAGCAGCTTATCAAGCACAGATACGCAGTATTTT. Translated, it gives CASSLSSTDTQYF.

J is TRBJ2-3 and V is TRBV20-1; TRBD2 matches at 7 bases. V shed 5 bases, J shed 1 base, and the junction held 12 bases outside the gene matches. There are 16 residues in the CDR3. Germline CDR1 DFQATT, CDR2 SNEGSKA (reference sequence). Written as DNA, the CDR3 is TGCAGTGCTTTCACTGGCGGGGGACTGGGCACAGATACGCAGTATTTT. It yields the protein CSAFTGGGLGTDTQYF.

This clonotype occurred many times. The V gene is TRBV20-1, the J gene TRBJ2-7, with unresolved D. The CDR3 extends over 12 amino acids. Germline CDR1 DFQATT, CDR2 SNEGSKA (reference sequence). The ends were cut back, 3 bases at V and 4 bases at J, with 10 bases in the middle. CDR3 bases: TGCAGTGCTAGGTACAGTTCTTACGAGCAGTACTTC. Residues: CSARYSSYEQYF.

This clonotype occurred once. Just one base apart from a much larger clone, this may be a read error. As the CDR3 is not closed by the conserved phenylalanine or tryptophan, this likely results from a read error. The rearrangement links TRBV30 to TRBJ2-3; tentative D call: TRBD2 (6 bases). Germline-derived CDR1 and CDR2 are GTSNPN and SVGIG (reference sequence). Trimming took 4 bases from V and 0 from J, leaving 23 bases between them. This CDR3 is built from 18 residues. The CDR3: CAWKRGVAALSSTDTQYL. CDR3 nucleotides: TGTGCCTGGAAGAGGGGAGTAGCGGCGTTATCTAGCACAGATACGCAGTATCTT.

The CDR3 bases are TGCGCCAGCAGCCCCTCTAGCGGGAGGATCTATGAGCAGTTCTTC. Its translation is CASSPSSGRIYEQFF. The chain combines TRBV5-1 with TRBJ2-1, with 11 nucleotides matching TRBD2. The germline V gene encodes CDR1 SGHRS and CDR2 YFSETQ. V shed 4 bases and J 8 bases; nucleotides not matched to a gene: 8. This CDR3 has 15 residues.

A word on this clonotype: Being one base from a much bigger clone, this may be a read error. The chain has TRBV5-1 and TRBJ1-1, with D possibly being TRBD1 (5 bases). Germline V gives CDR1 SGHRS, CDR2 YFSETQ. Trimming left V 0 bases short and J 4 bases short, with 16 bases between. The CDR3 loop spans 16 amino acids. This CDR3 is CASSLGGFRVTTEAFF. In nucleotides, the CDR3 is TGCGCCAGCAGCTTGGGGGGTTTCAGGGTCACCACTGAAGCTTTCTTT.

This clonotype was seen a few times. The gene calls are TRBV19 and TRBJ2-7; the D is unclear. The CDR3 sequence is 11 residues long. V dropped 10 bases and J dropped 2 bases, with 9 bases sitting between them. CDR1 is LNHDA, CDR2 SQIVND, per germline (reference sequence). In nucleotides, the CDR3 is TGTGCCACCCGTGGGCCCTACGAGCAGTACTTC. Translation: CATRGPYEQYF.

This clonotype was found a few times. The chain carries TRBV6-2 or TRBV6-3 and TRBJ1-5; possibly TRBD1 for D (5 bases). Per germline, CDR1 MNHEY and CDR2 SVGEGT. The CDR3 spans 14 residues. V was pared by 1 base and J by 10 bases, with 14 bases between. Written as DNA, the CDR3 is TGTGCCAGCAGTTACTGGGGGAAAGAGGGACCCCAGCATTTT. Translation: CASSYWGKEGPQHF.